The 27 T cell receptor beta chains in this list originate from one sample, sequenced in a study of graft-versus-host responses after intestinal transplantation. Their cognate antigens are unknown. Produced via immunoSEQ multiplex PCR; TCRdb's table is partial and in-frame only. Of about 120,000 clones listed, approximately 92% are singletons. Sequencing was performed on unstimulated CD4+ T cells sorted from spleen or lymph node cells, taken before intestinal transplant. These receptors all come from a human donor who received an intestinal transplant.

The V call is TRBV21-1, the J call TRBJ2-7. TRBV21-1 counts as a pseudogene. CDR3 length: 15 residues. In DNA, the CDR3 is TGTGCCAGCAGCAAAGCCCGGGGGCGGGAATACGAGCAGTACTTC. It is translated as CASSKARGREYEQYF.

J is TRBJ2-5 and V is TRBV28; no reliable D call. Trimming left V 2 bases short and J 5 bases short, with 3 bases between. Germline CDR1 and CDR2: MDHEN and SYDVKM. The CDR3 has 11 residues. DNA for the CDR3: TGTGCCAGCAGTTTAGGGGAGACCCAGTACTTC. Translated, it gives CASSLGETQYF.

V is TRBV19 and J is TRBJ1-3; D gene unclear. CDR3 length equals 15 residues. V shed 4 bases and J shed 0 bases, with 10 bases lying between them. Germline V CDR1 and CDR2: LNHDA, SQIVND (reference sequence). CDR3 in DNA: TGTGCCAGTAGTACAATCGAGAGCTCTGGAAACACCATATATTTT. Translated, it gives CASSTIESSGNTIYF.

The chain couples TRBV19 to TRBJ2-7, with TRBD2 matching over 11 bases. The length of the CDR3 is 17 residues. CDR1 and CDR2 from the germline V gene are LNHDA and SQIVND (reference sequence). Unmatched junction bases numbered 14, after V lost 8 bases and J lost 2 bases. CDR3 amino acids: CASAGGVLAGATYEQYF. CDR3 sequence (DNA): TGTGCCAGTGCTGGGGGGGTACTAGCGGGAGCCACCTACGAGCAGTACTTC.

In this sample, this clone turned up a few times. The V call is TRBV7-3, the J call TRBJ2-2; D is possibly TRBD1 (6 bases). V lost 3 bases and J 5 bases, leaving 10 bases between the germline ends. CDR1 is SGHTA, CDR2 FQGTGA, per germline. This CDR3 has 14 residues. The DNA for the CDR3 is TGTGCCAGCAGCTTGGCACAGGGTACCGGGGAGCTGTTTTTT. Translation gives CASSLAQGTGELFF. Complete variable domain (other parts from reference TRBV7-3 and TRBJ2-2): GAGVSQTPSNKVTEKGKYVELRCDPISGHTALYWYRQSLGQGPEFLIYFQGTGAADDSGLPNDRFFAVRPEGSVSTLKIQRTERGDSAVYLCASSLAQGTGELFFGEGSRLTVL.

The chain carries TRBV6-4 and TRBJ2-1; D perhaps matches TRBD1 (6 bases). The CDR3 is made up of 13 amino acids. Per the germline V gene, CDR1 is MRHNA and CDR2 is SNTAGT. V lost 5 bases and J 4 bases, leaving 9 bases between the germline ends. The CDR3 is CASSRDTYNEQFF. CDR3 nucleotides: TGTGCCAGCAGTCGGGACACTTACAATGAGCAGTTCTTC.

The chain carries TRBV7-9 and TRBJ2-7; possible D gene TRBD2, 5 bases. This CDR3 region has 12 residues. With 8 bases removed from V and 5 bases from J, the gap between germline ends came to 13 bases. The germline V gene encodes CDR1 SEHNR and CDR2 FQNEAQ (reference sequence). In DNA form, the CDR3 reads TGTGCCAGCGCGCGACTACCCCACGAGCAGTACTTC. Translating gives CASARLPHEQYF.

The chain combines TRBV14 with TRBJ1-2; a weak D match, TRBD1 (5 bases). The V end lost 4 bases, the J end lost 4 bases, and 10 bases lay between the germline ends. CDR1 and CDR2 from the germline V gene are SGHDN and FVKESK. The CDR3 length is 13 residues. The CDR3 spells CASSLDRSYGYTF. As DNA, the CDR3 is TGTGCCAGCAGCCTCGACAGAAGCTATGGCTACACCTTC. The variable domain in full, with the rest retrieved from reference TRBV14 and TRBJ1-2, is EAGVTQFPSHSVIEKGQTVTLRCDPISGHDNLYWYRRVMGKEIKFLLHFVKESKQDESGMPNNRFLAERTGGTYSTLKVQPAELEDSGVYFCASSLDRSYGYTFGSGTRLTVV.

V usage is TRBV28 and J usage is TRBJ2-3, with D unresolved. V was shortened by 2 bases and J by 4 bases, with 10 bases between the two germline ends. The CDR3 runs 14 residues. Germline-derived CDR1 and CDR2 are MDHEN and SYDVKM. The CDR3 nucleotides are TGTGCCAGCAGTTTAACAGTTGGGGCAGATACGCAGTATTTT. It codes for CASSLTVGADTQYF.

J is TRBJ2-5 and V is TRBV6-1, with D unresolved. The J call may be wrong; the DNA end is better matched by TRBJ2-7. CDR3 size: 13 residues. CDR1 is MNHNS, CDR2 SASEGT, per germline. The CDR3 region is CASTLGPGYEQYF. The CDR3 coding sequence is TGTGCCAGCACCCTCGGACCGGGCTACGAGCAGTACTTC.

V usage is TRBV9 and J usage is TRBJ1-6; D not resolved. Trimming removed 0 bases from V and 6 bases from J, with 4 bases in between. The CDR3 is 13 residues long. Germline V gives CDR1 SGDLS, CDR2 YYNGEE. CDR3 DNA sequence: TGTGCCAGCAGCGTAGCGGGTAATTCACCCCTCCACTTT. It yields the protein CASSVAGNSPLHF.

V usage is TRBV5-1 and J usage is TRBJ2-1; 7 nucleotides agree with TRBD1. V dropped 4 bases and J dropped 1; count of bases not matched to a gene: 2. There are 14 residues in the CDR3. The germline V gene encodes CDR1 SGHRS and CDR2 YFSETQ. The CDR3 loop is CASSRQGSYNEQFF. The CDR3 DNA follows: TGCGCCAGCAGCCGACAGGGATCCTACAATGAGCAGTTCTTC.

This sequence joins TRBV30 and TRBJ1-1; no reliable D call. CDR1 and CDR2 from the germline V gene are GTSNPN and SVGIG (reference sequence). V lost 5 bases and J 0 bases, leaving 7 bases between the germline ends. CDR3 length: 12 residues. The CDR3 region has the DNA TGTGCCTGGGACGAGATGAACACTGAAGCTTTCTTT. Amino acid sequence: CAWDEMNTEAFF. Together with reference TRBV30 and TRBJ1-1, the CDR3 gives the full variable domain: SQTIHQWPATLVQPVGSPLSLECTVEGTSNPNLYWYRQAAGRGLQLLFYSVGIGQISSEVPQNLSASRPQDRQFILSSKKLLLSDSGFYLCAWDEMNTEAFFGQGTRLTVV.

The rearrangement joins TRBV4-1 to TRBJ1-2; no reliable D call. Trimming shortened V by 3 bases and J by 2 bases, and 7 bases separated the two germline ends. This CDR3 region has 13 residues. CDR1 is MGHRA and CDR2 is YSYEKL in the germline V gene. CDR3 protein: CASSHNRNYGYTF. The CDR3, as DNA: TGCGCCAGCAGCCATAACAGAAACTATGGCTACACCTTC.

The chain links TRBV9 to TRBJ2-7, with D possibly being TRBD2 (6 bases). Germline lookup yields CDR1 SGDLS and CDR2 YYNGEE. Trimming pared 3 bases from V and 4 bases from J, leaving 14 bases between. CDR3 length: 14 residues. The CDR3 sequence is CASSADAGQYEQYF. CDR3 coding DNA: TGTGCCAGCAGCGCCGACGCGGGGCAATACGAGCAGTACTTC.

A single count supports this clone. CDR3 in DNA: TGTGCCAGCAGTTTATTACCAGGGCTCCGGGGTACGCAGTATTTT. Protein product: CASSLLPGLRGTQYF. The V call is TRBV28, the J call TRBJ2-3; D possibly uses TRBD1 or TRBD2 (5 bases each). V was clipped by 1 base and J by 8 bases, with 16 bases between them. The CDR3 has 15 residues. Germline lookup yields CDR1 MDHEN and CDR2 SYDVKM.

The chain is built from TRBV15 and TRBJ2-2; 7 bases are a match to TRBD1. Trimming took 4 bases from V and 4 from J; bases not matched to a gene: 6. Germline V gene data show CDR1 as LNHNV and CDR2 as YYDKDF (reference sequence). The CDR3 loop spans 15 amino acids. The CDR3 nucleotides read TGTGCCACCAGCACCCGACAGGGTACCACCGGGGAGCTGTTTTTT. Its protein is CATSTRQGTTGELFF.

This CDR3 is CASRISGANVLTF. CDR3 nucleotides: TGCGCCAGTAGGATCTCTGGGGCCAACGTCCTGACTTTC. The chain is built from TRBV5-1 and TRBJ2-6; D gene unclear. The CDR3 contains 13 residues. The ends were cut back, 8 bases at V and 0 bases at J, with 6 bases in the middle. The germline V gene encodes CDR1 SGHRS and CDR2 YFSETQ.

The V and J genes are TRBV5-1 and TRBJ2-1; TRBD2 matches at 10 bases. This CDR3 has 17 residues. V lost 4 bases to trimming and J lost 8 bases; unmatched junction nucleotides: 15. From germline, CDR1 is SGHRS and CDR2 YFSETQ. This CDR3 reads CASSGALAGGSSDEQFF. The CDR3 region has the DNA TGCGCCAGCAGCGGCGCGTTAGCGGGAGGCTCCTCCGATGAGCAGTTCTTC.

V usage is TRBV4-1 and J usage is TRBJ2-5, with D hard to call. This CDR3 region has 14 residues. V lost 3 bases and J lost 2, with 10 bases in between. From germline, CDR1 is MGHRA and CDR2 YSYEKL. The CDR3 loop is CASSQPTEQETQYF. The DNA for the CDR3 is TGCGCCAGCAGCCAGCCTACAGAGCAAGAGACCCAGTACTTC.

J is TRBJ2-7 and V is TRBV5-6; 10 bases align to TRBD1. Germline values: CDR1 SGHDT, CDR2 YYEEEE. The CDR3 is made up of 13 amino acids. The ends lost 4 bases at V and 11 bases at J; junction bases unmatched: 9. CDR3 amino acids: CASSTDRGLREYF. CDR3 DNA: TGTGCCAGCAGCACCGACAGGGGGCTTAGGGAGTACTTC.

This sequence joins TRBV5-8 and TRBJ1-2; D unclear. Trimming left V 5 bases short and J 4 bases short, with 12 bases between. Germline CDR1 reads SGHTS; CDR2 reads YDEGEE. The CDR3 is 13 amino acids. The CDR3 protein is CASSLTWFYGYTF. CDR3 coding DNA: TGTGCCAGCAGTTTGACATGGTTCTATGGCTACACCTTC.

The CDR3 coding sequence is TGTGCCAGCAGTCGAACCAAAGACAGGGTACACGAGCAGTACTTC. This translates into CASSRTKDRVHEQYF. The J gene is TRBJ2-5, the V gene TRBV6-1; 7 bases agree with TRBD1. The better agreement between TRBJ2-7 and the DNA end casts doubt on the J call. The CDR3 extends over 15 amino acids. Germline CDR1 reads MNHNS; CDR2 reads SASEGT.

The chain joins TRBV27 to TRBJ2-3; TRBD1 is a possible D gene (6 bases). The germline V gene encodes CDR1 MNHEY and CDR2 SMNVEV (reference sequence). The V gene lost 4 bases and the J gene lost 0 bases, with 11 bases spanning the gap. The CDR3 extends over 15 amino acids. CDR3 sequence: CASSSLGGSTDTQYF. The CDR3 DNA is TGTGCCAGCAGTTCCCTAGGGGGTAGCACAGATACGCAGTATTTT.

CDR3 nucleotide sequence: TGTGCCTGGACCGGACTAGCGGGAGTTTATGAGCAGTTCTTC. Its protein product is CAWTGLAGVYEQFF. This sequence joins TRBV30 and TRBJ2-1, with 13 bases matching TRBD2. V shed 4 bases, J shed 8 bases, and the junction held 5 bases outside the gene matches. Germline V lookup: CDR1 GTSNPN, CDR2 SVGIG (reference sequence). This CDR3 comprises 14 residues.

The genes are TRBV14 and TRBJ2-2, with D possibly TRBD1 on 5 matching bases. The germline V and J ends were trimmed by 6 bases and 2 bases, with 13 bases remaining between them. Germline V gene data show CDR1 as SGHDN and CDR2 as FVKESK. This CDR3 is 15 amino acids long. The CDR3 DNA reads as TGTGCCAGCAGTCGTCAGGGCAGAAACACCGGGGAGCTGTTTTTT. This translates into CASSRQGRNTGELFF.

V gene TRBV5-1 combines with J gene TRBJ1-6; 9 nucleotides match TRBD1. Per germline, CDR1 SGHRS and CDR2 YFSETQ. The J segment lost 7 bases and the V segment lost 4 bases, leaving 6 bases of the junction unmatched. There are 15 residues in the CDR3. The chain's CDR3 is CASSHDRGGNSPLHF. The DNA of the CDR3 is TGCGCCAGCAGCCATGACAGGGGGGGAAATTCACCCCTCCACTTT.